This entry lists 7 T cell receptor beta chains sequenced from one sample in a study of T cell changes during pregnancy in multiple sclerosis. Sequencing used immunoSEQ multiplex PCR; TCRdb keeps in-frame clones, though not all of them. Of over 35,000 clones in the sample, 85% to 95% were seen once. Sequencing was performed on peripheral blood. Every receptor here comes from a female donor with multiple sclerosis, enrolled in a pregnancy study.

The chain carries TRBV29-1 and TRBJ1-1, with D unclear. Germline assignment: CDR1 SQVTM and CDR2 ANQGSEA. The CDR3 contains 13 residues. Trimming removed 0 bases from V and 5 bases from J, with 10 bases in between. The CDR3 protein is CSVEDDLGTEAFF. The CDR3 nucleotides read TGCAGCGTTGAAGATGACTTGGGGACTGAAGCTTTCTTT.

This chain connects TRBV11-2 to TRBJ2-1; D is unclear. Trimming took 0 bases from V and 6 from J, leaving 6 bases between them. The CDR3 length is 13 residues. Germline V gene data show CDR1 as SGHAT and CDR2 as FQNNGV. CDR3 in amino acids: CASSLDLPNEQFF. As DNA, the CDR3 is TGTGCCAGCAGCTTAGACCTACCCAATGAGCAGTTCTTC.

CDR3 residues: CSVGTSETQYF. Written as DNA, the CDR3 is TGCAGCGTTGGTACTTCGGAGACCCAGTACTTC. The rearrangement links TRBV29-1 to TRBJ2-5; D is unresolved. There are 11 residues in the CDR3. Per germline, CDR1 SQVTM and CDR2 ANQGSEA. V lost 4 bases to trimming and J lost 5 bases, with 8 bases between them.

V gene TRBV10-2 combines with J gene TRBJ2-7, with D perhaps assigned TRBD1 or TRBD2 (6 bases each). Germline V gene data show CDR1 as WSHSY and CDR2 as SAAADI. The CDR3 runs 13 residues. V shed 8 bases and J shed 3 bases, with 14 bases lying between them. As DNA, the CDR3 is TGCGCCAGCGTGGGGGGCTCCTACTACGAGCAGTACTTC. This translates into CASVGGSYYEQYF.

The gene calls are TRBV2 and TRBJ2-3, with no clear D. There are 14 residues in the CDR3. Germline CDR1 and CDR2: SNHLY and FYNNEI. The V and J ends lost 7 bases and 2 bases respectively, with 13 bases between them. As DNA, the CDR3 is TGTGCCAGCAAGAGCATACAGACCACAGATACGCAGTATTTT. It is translated as CASKSIQTTDTQYF.

This clone has just a few counts. This rearrangement joins TRBV29-1 to TRBJ2-1, with a possible D match to TRBD2 (6 bases). Germline CDR1 and CDR2: SQVTM and ANQGSEA. The CDR3 runs to 10 residues. V lost 7 bases to trimming and J lost 12 bases, with 13 bases between them. The CDR3 sequence: CSATRDSQFF. In DNA form, the CDR3 reads TGCAGCGCCACCCGGGACTCGCAGTTCTTC.

This rearrangement joins TRBV7-9 to TRBJ2-4, with D perhaps TRBD1 or TRBD2 (5 bases each). Per germline, CDR1 SEHNR and CDR2 FQNEAQ (reference sequence). The CDR3 is 15 amino acids. The V end was cut by 4 bases, the J end by 1 base, with 11 bases between. The CDR3 sequence: CASSSRGGAKNIQYF. The CDR3 DNA reads as TGTGCCAGCAGCTCGAGGGGCGGGGCCAAAAACATTCAGTACTTC.